This T cell receptor beta chain was captured in a study of blood T cell repertoires in COVID-19. Across the whole study: The samples span acute and convalescent COVID-19 from the United States, Italy and Spain. T cells, B-cell-depleted T cells, or PBMCs provided the cDNA or gDNA that served as material.

Produced via immunoSEQ multiplex PCR; TCRdb's table is partial and in-frame only. The sample gives 95,000 to 110,000 clones, roughly 90% of which show up once; more than 4.5% is in the top ten. CDR1 and CDR2 (germline): SGHRS, YFSETQ. Trimming removed 2 bases from V and 0 bases from J, with 9 bases in between. The CDR3 extends over 15 amino acids. The receptor was derived from a man in his forties or fifties with active or convalescent COVID-19. The chain uses TRBV5-1 and TRBJ2-1, with no clear D. The specimen sequenced was peripheral blood. CDR3 in amino acids: CASSLLPGSYNEQFF. The CDR3 DNA is TGCGCCAGCAGCTTACTGCCGGGCTCCTACAATGAGCAGTTCTTC.